This T cell receptor beta chain stems from a study of T cell repertoires in cytomegalovirus infection. TCRdb re-derived calls from the reads in MiXCR, one entry per CDR3 protein. The data hold about 530,000 distinct CDR3 sequences, with approximately 26% observed a single time. The CDR3 covers 15 residues. Germline V gene sequence: CDR1 MNHEY, CDR2 SVGEGT. J lost 2 bases, V lost 5 bases, and 7 bases had no gene match. In its sample, this clonotype was seen a few times. This receptor was identified in a human donor in good health (CMV status not recorded). Some clones in this sample may be carry-over from other donors' samples. The sequenced sample was PBMCs. This chain connects TRBV6-2 or TRBV6-3 to TRBJ2-7; 9 bases are shared with TRBD2. CDR3 sequence reads: CASSKLAGRPYEQYV. In DNA form, the CDR3 reads TGTGCCAGCAGTAAGCTAGCGGGAAGACCCTACGAGCAGTACGTC.